This T cell receptor beta chain was found in a study of blood T cell repertoires in COVID-19. At the level of the study: Both acute and convalescent COVID-19 samples were obtained from the United States, Italy and Spain. T cells, B-cell-depleted T cells, or PBMCs provided the cDNA or gDNA that served as material.

Original methodology: Reference gene primers were amplified, and this amplification served to estimate nucleated cell counts. Clones were read by immunoSEQ multiplex PCR, and TCRdb kept only the in-frame ones, dropping some. The V and J calls and clone size come from that table; D and trimming were worked out from the DNA. The sample shows over 150,000 clones, over 75% of them seen only once. The germline gives CDR1 SGHDN, CDR2 FVKESK. V was shortened by 3 bases and J by 0 bases, with 9 bases between the two germline ends. The CDR3 sequence is 15 residues long. The receptor's source is a woman aged 50 to 65 who had recovered from COVID-19. The chain uses TRBV14 and TRBJ1-3; possible D gene TRBD1, 6 bases. The specimen sequenced was PBMCs or T cells enriched from blood (not recorded which). The CDR3 region is CASSQGAFSGNTIYF. The CDR3 bases are TGTGCCAGCAGCCAGGGGGCCTTCTCTGGAAACACCATATATTTT.